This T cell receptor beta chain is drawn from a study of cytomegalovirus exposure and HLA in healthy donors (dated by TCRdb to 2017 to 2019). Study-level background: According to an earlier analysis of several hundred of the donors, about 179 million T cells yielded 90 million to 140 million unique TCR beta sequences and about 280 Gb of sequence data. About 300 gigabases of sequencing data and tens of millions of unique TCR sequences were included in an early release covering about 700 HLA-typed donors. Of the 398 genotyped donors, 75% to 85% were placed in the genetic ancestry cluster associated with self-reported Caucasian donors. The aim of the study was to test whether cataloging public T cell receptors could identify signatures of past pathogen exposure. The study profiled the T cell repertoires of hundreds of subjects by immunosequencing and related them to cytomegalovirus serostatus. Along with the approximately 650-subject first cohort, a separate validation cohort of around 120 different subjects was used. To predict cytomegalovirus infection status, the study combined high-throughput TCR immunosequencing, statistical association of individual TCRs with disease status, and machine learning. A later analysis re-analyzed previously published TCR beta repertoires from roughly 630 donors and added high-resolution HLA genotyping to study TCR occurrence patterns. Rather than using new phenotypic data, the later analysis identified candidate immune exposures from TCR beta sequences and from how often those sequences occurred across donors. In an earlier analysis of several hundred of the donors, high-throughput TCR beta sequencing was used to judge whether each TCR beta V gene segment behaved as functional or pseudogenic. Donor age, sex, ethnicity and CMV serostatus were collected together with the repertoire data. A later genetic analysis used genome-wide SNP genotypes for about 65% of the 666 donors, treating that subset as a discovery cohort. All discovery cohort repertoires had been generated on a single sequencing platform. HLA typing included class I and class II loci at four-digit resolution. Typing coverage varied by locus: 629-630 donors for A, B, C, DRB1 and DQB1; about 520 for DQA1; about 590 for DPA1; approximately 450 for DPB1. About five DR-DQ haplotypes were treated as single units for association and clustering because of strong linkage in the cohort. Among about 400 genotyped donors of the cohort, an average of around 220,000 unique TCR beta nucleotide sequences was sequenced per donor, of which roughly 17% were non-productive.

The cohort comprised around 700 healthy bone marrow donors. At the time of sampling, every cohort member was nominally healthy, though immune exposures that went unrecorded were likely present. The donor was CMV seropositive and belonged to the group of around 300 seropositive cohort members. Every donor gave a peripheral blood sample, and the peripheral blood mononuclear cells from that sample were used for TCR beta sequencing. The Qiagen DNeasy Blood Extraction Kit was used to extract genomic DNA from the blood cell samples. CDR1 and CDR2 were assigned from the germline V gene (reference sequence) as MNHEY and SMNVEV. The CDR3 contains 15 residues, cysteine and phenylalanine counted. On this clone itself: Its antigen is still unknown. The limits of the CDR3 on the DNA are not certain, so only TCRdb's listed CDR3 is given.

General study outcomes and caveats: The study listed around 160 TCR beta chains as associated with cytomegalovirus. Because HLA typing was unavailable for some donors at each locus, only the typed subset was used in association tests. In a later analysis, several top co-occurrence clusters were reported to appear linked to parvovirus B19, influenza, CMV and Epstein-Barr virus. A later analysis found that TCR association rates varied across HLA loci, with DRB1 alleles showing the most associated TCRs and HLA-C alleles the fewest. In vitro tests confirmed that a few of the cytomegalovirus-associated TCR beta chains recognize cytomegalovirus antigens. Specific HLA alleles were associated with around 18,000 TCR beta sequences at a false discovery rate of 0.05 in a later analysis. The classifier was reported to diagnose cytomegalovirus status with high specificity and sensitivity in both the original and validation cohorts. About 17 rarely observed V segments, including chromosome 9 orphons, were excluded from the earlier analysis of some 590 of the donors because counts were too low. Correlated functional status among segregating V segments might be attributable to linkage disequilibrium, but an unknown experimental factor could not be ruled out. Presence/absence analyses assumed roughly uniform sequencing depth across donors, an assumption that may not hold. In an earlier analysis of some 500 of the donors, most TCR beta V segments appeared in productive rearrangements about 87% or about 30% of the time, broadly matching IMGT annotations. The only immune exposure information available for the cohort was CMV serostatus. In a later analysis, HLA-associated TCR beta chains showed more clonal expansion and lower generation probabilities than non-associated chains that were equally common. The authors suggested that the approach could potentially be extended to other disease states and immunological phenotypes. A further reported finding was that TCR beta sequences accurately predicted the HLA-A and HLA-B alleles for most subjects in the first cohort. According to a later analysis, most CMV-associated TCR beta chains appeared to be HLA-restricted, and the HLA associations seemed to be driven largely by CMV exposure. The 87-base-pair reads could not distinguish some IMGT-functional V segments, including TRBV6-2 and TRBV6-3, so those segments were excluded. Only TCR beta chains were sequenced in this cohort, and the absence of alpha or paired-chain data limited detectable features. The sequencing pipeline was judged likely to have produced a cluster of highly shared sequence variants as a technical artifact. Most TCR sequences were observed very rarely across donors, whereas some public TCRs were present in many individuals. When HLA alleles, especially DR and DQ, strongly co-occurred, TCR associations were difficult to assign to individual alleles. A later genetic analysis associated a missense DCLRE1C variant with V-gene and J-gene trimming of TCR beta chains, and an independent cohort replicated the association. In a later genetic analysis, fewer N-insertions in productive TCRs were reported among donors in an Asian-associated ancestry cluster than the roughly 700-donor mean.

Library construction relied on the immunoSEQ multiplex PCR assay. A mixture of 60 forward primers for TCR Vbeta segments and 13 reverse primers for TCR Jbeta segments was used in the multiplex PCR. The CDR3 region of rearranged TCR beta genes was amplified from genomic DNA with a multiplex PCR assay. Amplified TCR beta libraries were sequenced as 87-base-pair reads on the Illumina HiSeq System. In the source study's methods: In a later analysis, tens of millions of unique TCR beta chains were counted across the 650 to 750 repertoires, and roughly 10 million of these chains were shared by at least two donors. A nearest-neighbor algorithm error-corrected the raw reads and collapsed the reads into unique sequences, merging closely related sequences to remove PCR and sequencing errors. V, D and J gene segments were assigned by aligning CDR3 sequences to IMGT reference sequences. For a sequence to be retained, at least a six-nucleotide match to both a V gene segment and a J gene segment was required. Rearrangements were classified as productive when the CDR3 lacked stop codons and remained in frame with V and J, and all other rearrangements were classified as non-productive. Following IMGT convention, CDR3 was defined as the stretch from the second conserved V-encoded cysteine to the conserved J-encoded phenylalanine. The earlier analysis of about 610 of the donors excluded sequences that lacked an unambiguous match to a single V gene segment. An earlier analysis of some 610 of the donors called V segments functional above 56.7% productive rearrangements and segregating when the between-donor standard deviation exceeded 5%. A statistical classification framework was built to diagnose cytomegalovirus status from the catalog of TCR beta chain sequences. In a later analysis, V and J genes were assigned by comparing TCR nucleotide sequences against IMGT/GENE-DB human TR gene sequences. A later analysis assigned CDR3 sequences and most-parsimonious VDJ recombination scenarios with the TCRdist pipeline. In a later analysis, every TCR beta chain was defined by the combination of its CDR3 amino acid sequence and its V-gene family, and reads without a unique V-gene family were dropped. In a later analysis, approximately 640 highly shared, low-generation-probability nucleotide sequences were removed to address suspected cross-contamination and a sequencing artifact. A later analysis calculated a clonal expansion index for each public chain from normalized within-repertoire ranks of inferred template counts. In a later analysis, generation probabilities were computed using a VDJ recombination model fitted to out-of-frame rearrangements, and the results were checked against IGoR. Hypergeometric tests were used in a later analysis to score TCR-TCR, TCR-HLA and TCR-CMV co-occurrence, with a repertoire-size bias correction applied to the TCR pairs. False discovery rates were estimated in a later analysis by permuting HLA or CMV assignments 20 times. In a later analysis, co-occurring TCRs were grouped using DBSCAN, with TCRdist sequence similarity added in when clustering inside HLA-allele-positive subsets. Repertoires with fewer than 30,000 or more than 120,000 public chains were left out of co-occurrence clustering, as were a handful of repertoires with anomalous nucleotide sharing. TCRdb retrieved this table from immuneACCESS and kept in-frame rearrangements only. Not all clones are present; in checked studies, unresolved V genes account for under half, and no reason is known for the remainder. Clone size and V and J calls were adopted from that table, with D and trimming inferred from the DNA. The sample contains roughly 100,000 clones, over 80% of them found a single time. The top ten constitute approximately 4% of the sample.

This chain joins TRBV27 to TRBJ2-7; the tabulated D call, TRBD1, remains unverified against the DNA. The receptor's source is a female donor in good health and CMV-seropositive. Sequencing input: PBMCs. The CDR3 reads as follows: CASSTSGQGRHEQYF.